This TCR beta chain was sequenced in a study of CD8 T cells in Susac syndrome. Random hexamers were used to reverse transcribe an amount of 0.5 to 1 ug RNA. TCRdb itself ran the immunoSEQ multiplex PCR reads through MiXCR, one entry per CDR3 protein. The table has 100,000 to 150,000 distinct CDR3 sequences, 75% to 90% seen once. Germline loops: CDR1 ENHRY, CDR2 SYGVKD. Trimming at V came to 3 bases and at J to 4 bases, leaving 5 bases not matched to a gene. This CDR3 spans 15 amino acids. The table lists this clonotype with a count of one. The material sequenced was CD8+ T cells from PBMCs. The origin of this receptor is a human donor with multiple sclerosis. V gene TRBV10-3 combines with J gene TRBJ2-2; TRBD1 matches at 7 bases. This chain's CDR3 is CAISEEQGTTGELFF. The CDR3 DNA reads as TGTGCCATCAGTGAAGAACAGGGGACCACCGGGGAGCTGTTTTTT.